Below, 3 T cell receptor beta chains from the same sample are listed, as sequenced in a study of cytotoxic CD8 clonotypes in ibrutinib-treated CLL (dated by TCRdb to the early 2020s). The meaning of the sample's time point label: progressive disease on ibrutinib. Library method: the immunoSEQ multiplex PCR assay. Imported from immuneACCESS, the table was reduced by TCRdb to in-frame sequences with V and J called. These copies leave out some clones; in studies compared against another copy, an unresolved V gene accounts for under half, and the cause of the remainder is not known. Counted in this sample were about 300,000 clones; approximately 76% of them appeared once. 5.6% of the sample is in the top ten clones. The starting material was PBMCs, obtained at disease progression, from a patient treated with ibrutinib. These receptors were collected from a human donor with chronic lymphocytic leukemia.

This chain joins TRBV4-1 and TRBJ2-1, with TRBD2 matching over 14 bases. The CDR3 runs to 19 residues. The germline V gene encodes CDR1 MGHRA and CDR2 YSYEKL. V trimming: 1 base; J trimming: 0 bases; junction bases outside the gene matches: 5. The chain's CDR3 is CASSQVRLAGGSSYNEQFF. CDR3 in DNA: TGCGCCAGCAGCCAAGTAAGACTAGCGGGAGGGAGCTCCTACAATGAGCAGTTCTTC.

Here the CDR3 DNA reads TGTGCCAGCAGCTTAGAGGCGGGGGGGGTCCACGAGCAGTACTTC. Protein sequence: CASSLEAGGVHEQYF. The chain employs TRBV11-2 and TRBJ2-7, with 9 bases aligning to TRBD2. Germline trimming cut 0 bases from V and 5 bases from J; bases unmatched to any gene: 5. Germline CDR1 SGHAT, CDR2 FQNNGV. The CDR3 has 15 residues.

The chain couples TRBV6-5 to TRBJ1-1; weak D call: TRBD1 (6 bases). The V end lost 5 bases, the J end lost 0 bases, and 13 bases lay between the germline ends. CDR1 is MNHEY, CDR2 SVGAGI, per germline. CDR3 length equals 15 residues. The CDR3 region has the DNA TGTGCCAGCAGTCGGACTACAGGGTTGAACACTGAAGCTTTCTTT. Residues: CASSRTTGLNTEAFF.